These 18 T cell receptor beta chains came from one sample sequenced in a study of T cells in Graves' hyperthyroidism and ophthalmopathy. Using RNA transcripts as the source, TCR beta CDR3 regions were amplified. With the HTBI primer set, the TCR CDR3 went through a first round of RT-PCR. TCRdb independently ran MiXCR on the multiplex PCR reads; one entry per CDR3 protein. Of about 290,000 distinct CDR3 sequences listed, approximately 15% are singletons. Material for sequencing was blood. Receptors originate from a woman in her thirties or forties with Graves' hyperthyroidism.

This clonotype turned up a few times. In DNA, the CDR3 is TGCGCCAGCAGCGGCGGTGGACCCTCCTACAATGAGCAGTTCTTC. Translated: CASSGGGPSYNEQFF. The V gene is TRBV5-1, the J gene TRBJ2-1; D gene uncertain. In germline, CDR1 is SGHRS, CDR2 YFSETQ. This CDR3 is built from 15 residues. V dropped 4 bases and J dropped 0 bases, with 11 bases sitting between them.

By share, this clonotype ranks as medium-sized (0.01 to 0.1%). The chain combines TRBV12-3 or TRBV12-4 with TRBJ2-5; TRBD2 might be the D (5 bases). This CDR3 has 14 amino acids. Trimming stripped 5 bases from V and 0 bases from J, with 10 bases between. The CDR3: CASSPRRHQETQYF. The CDR3 DNA follows: TGTGCCAGCAGTCCGAGGAGGCACCAAGAGACCCAGTACTTC.

This clonotype was found many times. V is TRBV11-2 and J is TRBJ1-2; D gene unclear. Trimming took 6 bases from V and 2 from J, leaving 13 bases between them. Germline-derived CDR1 and CDR2 are SGHAT and FQNNGV. The CDR3 runs 14 residues. DNA for the CDR3: TGTGCCAGCAGTCGGTCTTACTCCAACTATGGCTACACCTTC. This encodes CASSRSYSNYGYTF.

Only a few counts were recorded for this clonotype. CDR3 DNA: TGCAGCACCTATACAGGGAGCAATCAGCCCCAGCATTTT. This gives the protein CSTYTGSNQPQHF. The chain joins TRBV29-1 to TRBJ1-5, with a weak D call TRBD1 (6 bases). Trimming left V 8 bases short and J 1 base short, with 12 bases between. The CDR3 totals 13 residues. CDR1 is SQVTM, CDR2 ANQGSEA, per germline.

This clonotype was seen at least ten times. The V gene is TRBV18, the J gene TRBJ2-7, with 8 nucleotides matching TRBD1. CDR3 size: 15 residues. The germline V gene encodes CDR1 KGHSH and CDR2 LQKENI. Germline trimming cut 4 bases from V and 6 bases from J; bases unmatched to any gene: 11. CDR3 sequence: CASSHRADRAFEQYF. In DNA form, the CDR3 reads TGTGCCAGCTCACACCGTGCGGACAGGGCTTTCGAGCAGTACTTC.

The sample holds many counts of this clonotype. The chain is built from TRBV28 and TRBJ1-1; D is unresolved. The V gene lost 5 bases and the J gene lost 0 bases, with 13 bases spanning the gap. The CDR3 extends over 15 amino acids. In germline, CDR1 is MDHEN, CDR2 SYDVKM. The CDR3 sequence: CASSVLTVLNTEAFF. CDR3 in DNA: TGTGCCAGCAGTGTGCTGACCGTTTTGAACACTGAAGCTTTCTTT.

This clonotype was found a few times. This rearrangement joins TRBV29-1 to TRBJ2-1; D tentatively fits TRBD1 or TRBD2 (5 bases each). Germline CDR1 reads SQVTM; CDR2 reads ANQGSEA. The germline V and J ends were trimmed by 4 bases and 6 bases, with 16 bases remaining between them. This CDR3 has 14 amino acids. The CDR3 bases are TGCAGCGTTGTTCAAGCGAATGGGGGCAATGAGCAGTTCTTC. The encoded protein is CSVVQANGGNEQFF.

This clonotype was recorded at least ten times. The J gene is TRBJ2-5, the V gene TRBV2; D not resolved. Trimming removed 2 bases from V and 3 bases from J, with 7 bases in between. Germline V gives CDR1 SNHLY, CDR2 FYNNEI. The CDR3 consists of 13 residues. CDR3 coding DNA: TGTGCCAGCAGTGAAAACAGAAAAGAGACCCAGTACTTC. Translation gives CASSENRKETQYF.

This clonotype was seen at least ten times. The rearrangement joins TRBV28 to TRBJ1-1; D gene unclear. CDR3 length: 15 residues. V was clipped by 7 bases and J by 11 bases, with 26 bases between them. The germline V gene encodes CDR1 MDHEN and CDR2 SYDVKM. The CDR3 region has the DNA TGTGCCAGCACCCTTTCTGCAGGTTATAACTCCAGGGCTTTCTTT. It codes for CASTLSAGYNSRAFF.

This clonotype showed up many times. This chain uses TRBV20-1 with TRBJ2-5; possibly TRBD1 for D (6 bases). The length of the CDR3 is 14 residues. V was clipped by 0 bases and J by 4 bases, with 12 bases between them. CDR1 and CDR2 from the germline V gene are DFQATT and SNEGSKA (reference sequence). Here the CDR3 reads CSAREQGVRETQYF. CDR3 bases: TGCAGTGCTAGAGAACAGGGAGTACGAGAGACCCAGTACTTC.

Here the CDR3 DNA reads TGCGCCAGCAGCTTTAATACAGGGTCCGGGGCCAACGTCCTGACTTTC. Translation: CASSFNTGSGANVLTF. The V and J genes are TRBV5-1 and TRBJ2-6; possible D gene TRBD1, 6 bases. This CDR3 spans 16 amino acids. V gave up 2 bases and J gave up 4 bases, with 13 bases separating them. Germline lookup yields CDR1 SGHRS and CDR2 YFSETQ.

This clonotype has only a few counts. The chain employs TRBV24-1 and TRBJ2-1; TRBD2 agrees at 7 bases. From germline, CDR1 is KGHDR and CDR2 SFDVKD. The V and J ends lost 3 bases and 4 bases, in that order; junction bases with no gene match: 8. CDR3 length equals 16 residues. This CDR3 reads CATSDPSGETYNEQFF. The CDR3 region has the DNA TGTGCCACCAGTGATCCAAGCGGGGAAACATACAATGAGCAGTTCTTC.

This clonotype was seen a few times. The CDR3 bases are TGTGCCAGCAGCCAAGAGAGGGCAGGGGGCCTGGGAAAACTGTTTTTT. This encodes CASSQERAGGLGKLFF. This chain links TRBV4-2 with TRBJ1-4; TRBD1 matches 8 bases. V gave up 0 bases and J gave up 10 bases; unmatched junction bases: 10. Germline CDR1 is LGHNA and CDR2 is YNFKEQ. This CDR3 comprises 16 residues.

This clonotype was detected many times. CDR3 DNA: TGTGCCAGCAGTTCCGGGGGGATTAACGAGCAGTACTTC. This encodes CASSSGGINEQYF. This chain uses TRBV27 with TRBJ2-7, with 7 positions matching TRBD2. The CDR3 has 13 residues. Germline-derived CDR1 and CDR2 are MNHEY and SMNVEV (reference sequence). V lost 4 bases, J lost 5 bases, and 5 bases stayed unmatched.

In this sample, this clonotype turned up many times. The chain's CDR3 is CASSPTRPSLYF. The CDR3, as DNA: TGTGCCAGCAGTCCAACCCGGCCTAGCCTGTACTTC. The rearrangement uses TRBV28 and TRBJ2-5; D might be TRBD2 (5 bases). Trimming left V 5 bases short and J 13 bases short, with 17 bases between. This CDR3 has 12 residues. CDR1 and CDR2 (germline): MDHEN, SYDVKM.

Comments on this clonotype: A much bigger clone sits one base away, suggesting this may be a read error. This sequence joins TRBV6-5 and TRBJ1-3; 7 positions match TRBD1. Germline CDR1 and CDR2: MNHEY and SVGAGI. The CDR3 runs to 16 residues. The ends lost 2 bases at V and 0 bases at J; junction bases unmatched: 4. The CDR3 sequence: CASSYGGQSSGNTIYF. The CDR3 DNA follows: TGTGCCAGCAGTTACGGGGGACAGTCCTCTGGAAACACCATATATTTT.

Worth noting for this clonotype: A much larger clone is a single base away; this may be a read error. The CDR3 protein is CASALGQLNQPQHF. The DNA for the CDR3 is TGTGCCAGTGCTCTGGGACAGCTGAATCAGCCCCAGCATTTT. The chain uses TRBV19 and TRBJ1-5, with 7 bases lining up with TRBD1. J lost 4 bases, V lost 8 bases, and 8 bases had no gene match. The CDR3 is 14 amino acids. The germline V gene has CDR1 LNHDA and CDR2 SQIVND (reference sequence).

This clonotype was recorded many times. The chain couples TRBV10-3 to TRBJ2-3; 10 nucleotides align to TRBD2. From germline, CDR1 is ENHRY and CDR2 SYGVKD. CDR3 length: 19 residues. After removal of 5 bases from V and 5 bases from J, the junction contained 19 bases not matched to a gene. CDR3 region: CAISSSVGLAGDGGDTQYF. DNA of the CDR3: TGTGCCATCAGTTCCTCCGTAGGTCTAGCGGGAGACGGCGGAGATACGCAGTATTTT.